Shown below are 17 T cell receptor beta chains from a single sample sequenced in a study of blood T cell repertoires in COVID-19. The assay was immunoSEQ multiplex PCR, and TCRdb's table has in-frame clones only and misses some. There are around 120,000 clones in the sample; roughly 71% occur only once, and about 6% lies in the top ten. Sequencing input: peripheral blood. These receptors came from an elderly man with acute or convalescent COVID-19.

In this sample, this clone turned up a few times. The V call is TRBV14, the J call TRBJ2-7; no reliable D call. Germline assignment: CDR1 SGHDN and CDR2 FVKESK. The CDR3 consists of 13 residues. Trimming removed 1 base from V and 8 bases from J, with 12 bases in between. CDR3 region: CASSQAGTLKQYF. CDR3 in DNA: TGTGCCAGCAGCCAAGCGGGTACACTAAAGCAGTACTTC.

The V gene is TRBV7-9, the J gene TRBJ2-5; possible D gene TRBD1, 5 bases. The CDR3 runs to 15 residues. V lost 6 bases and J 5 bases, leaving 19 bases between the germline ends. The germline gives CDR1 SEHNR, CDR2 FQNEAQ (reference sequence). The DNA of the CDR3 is TGTGCCAGCAGTTCCAAGACAGAAGTTTGGGAGACCCAGTACTTC. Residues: CASSSKTEVWETQYF.

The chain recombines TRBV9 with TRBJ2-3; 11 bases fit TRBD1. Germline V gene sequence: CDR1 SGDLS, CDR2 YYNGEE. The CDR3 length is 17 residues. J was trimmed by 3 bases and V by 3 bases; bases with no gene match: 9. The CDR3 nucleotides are TGTGCCAGCAGCGCACAAACTGGGACAGGGGGAACAGATACGCAGTATTTT. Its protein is CASSAQTGTGGTDTQYF.

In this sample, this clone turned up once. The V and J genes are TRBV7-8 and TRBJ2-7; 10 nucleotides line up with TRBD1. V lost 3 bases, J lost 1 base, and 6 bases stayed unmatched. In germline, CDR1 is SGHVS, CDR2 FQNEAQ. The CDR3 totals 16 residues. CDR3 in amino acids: CASSLGQGIGSYEQYF. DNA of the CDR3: TGTGCCAGCAGCTTGGGACAGGGGATTGGGTCCTACGAGCAGTACTTC.

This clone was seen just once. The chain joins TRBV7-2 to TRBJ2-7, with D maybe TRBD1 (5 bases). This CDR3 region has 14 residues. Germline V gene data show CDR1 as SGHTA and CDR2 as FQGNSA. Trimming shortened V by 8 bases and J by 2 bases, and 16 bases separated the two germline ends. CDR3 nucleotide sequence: TGTGCCAGCTCGCTCCAGGGAACCGCCTACGAGCAGTACTTC. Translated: CASSLQGTAYEQYF.

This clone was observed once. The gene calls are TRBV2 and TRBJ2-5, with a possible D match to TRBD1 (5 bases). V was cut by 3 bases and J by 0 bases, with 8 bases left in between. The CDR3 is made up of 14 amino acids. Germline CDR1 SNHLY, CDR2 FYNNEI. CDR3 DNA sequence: TGTGCCAGCAGTGAGGGGCAGCACCAAGAGACCCAGTACTTC. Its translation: CASSEGQHQETQYF.

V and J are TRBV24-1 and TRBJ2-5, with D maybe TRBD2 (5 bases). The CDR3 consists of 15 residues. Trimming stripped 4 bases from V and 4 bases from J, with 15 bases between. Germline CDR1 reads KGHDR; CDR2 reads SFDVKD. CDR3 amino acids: CATSDYKEVGETQYF. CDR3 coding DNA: TGTGCCACCAGTGACTACAAGGAGGTGGGAGAGACCCAGTACTTC.

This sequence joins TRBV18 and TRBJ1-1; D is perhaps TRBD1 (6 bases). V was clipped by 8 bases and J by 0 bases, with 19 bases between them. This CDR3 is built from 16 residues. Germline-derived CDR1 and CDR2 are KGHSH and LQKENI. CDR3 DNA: TGTGCCAGCCACCTCATGGGGGCGCGGGTGAACACTGAAGCTTTCTTT. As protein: CASHLMGARVNTEAFF.

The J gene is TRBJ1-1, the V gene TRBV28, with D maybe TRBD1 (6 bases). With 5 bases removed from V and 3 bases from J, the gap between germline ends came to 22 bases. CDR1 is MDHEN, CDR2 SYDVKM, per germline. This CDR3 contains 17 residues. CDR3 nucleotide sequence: TGTGCCAGCAGTGGACCGAAACGGACAGCGCTATACACTGAAGCTTTCTTT. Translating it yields CASSGPKRTALYTEAFF.

Written as DNA, the CDR3 is TGTGCCAGCAGCCTTCGGGAGTTCGGGGAGCTGTTTTTT. This gives the protein CASSLREFGELFF. This chain joins TRBV12-3 or TRBV12-4 and TRBJ2-2; D possibly corresponds to TRBD2 (6 bases). V was pared by 6 bases and J by 7 bases, with 12 bases between. The CDR3 totals 13 residues.

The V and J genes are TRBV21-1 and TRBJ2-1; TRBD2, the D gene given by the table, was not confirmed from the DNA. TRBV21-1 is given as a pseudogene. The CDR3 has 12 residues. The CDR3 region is CASSKTEDEQFF. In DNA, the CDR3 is TGTGCCAGCAGCAAGACCGAGGATGAGCAGTTCTTC.

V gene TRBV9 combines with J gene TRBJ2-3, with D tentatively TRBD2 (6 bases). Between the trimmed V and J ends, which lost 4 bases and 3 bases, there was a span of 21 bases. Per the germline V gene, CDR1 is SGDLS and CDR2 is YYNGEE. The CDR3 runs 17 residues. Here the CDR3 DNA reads TGTGCCAGCAGCTCGATCGGGTCGGGAGTGGGAACAGATACGCAGTATTTT. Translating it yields CASSSIGSGVGTDTQYF. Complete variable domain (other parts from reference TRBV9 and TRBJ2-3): DSGVTQTPKHLITATGQRVTLRCSPRSGDLSVYWYQQSLDQGLQFLIQYYNGEERAKGNILERFSAQQFPDLHSELNLSSLELGDSALYFCASSSIGSGVGTDTQYFGPGTRLTVL.

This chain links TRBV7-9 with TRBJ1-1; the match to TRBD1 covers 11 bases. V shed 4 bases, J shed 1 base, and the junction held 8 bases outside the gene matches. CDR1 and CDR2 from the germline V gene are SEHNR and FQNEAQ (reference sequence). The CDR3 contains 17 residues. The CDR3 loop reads CASSSPDRGLKNTEAFF. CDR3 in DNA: TGTGCCAGCAGCTCCCCGGACAGGGGGCTTAAGAACACTGAAGCTTTCTTT.

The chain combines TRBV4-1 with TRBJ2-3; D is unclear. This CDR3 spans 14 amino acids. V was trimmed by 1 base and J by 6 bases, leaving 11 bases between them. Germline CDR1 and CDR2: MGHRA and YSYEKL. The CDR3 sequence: CASSQVGLGDTQYF. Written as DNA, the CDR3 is TGCGCCAGCAGCCAAGTGGGCCTCGGTGATACGCAGTATTTT.

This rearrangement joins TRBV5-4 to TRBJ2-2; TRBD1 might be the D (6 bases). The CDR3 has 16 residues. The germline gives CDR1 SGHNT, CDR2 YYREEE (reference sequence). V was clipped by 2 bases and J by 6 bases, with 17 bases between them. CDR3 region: CASSLGGSQGSGELFF. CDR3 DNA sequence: TGTGCCAGCAGCTTAGGAGGTTCACAGGGCTCCGGGGAGCTGTTTTTT.

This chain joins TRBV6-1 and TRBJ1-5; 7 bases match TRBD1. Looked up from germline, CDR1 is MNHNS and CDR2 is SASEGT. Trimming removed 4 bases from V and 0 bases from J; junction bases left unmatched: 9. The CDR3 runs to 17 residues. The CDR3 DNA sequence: TGTGCCAGCAGTGTACAGACAGGGCCCTATAGCAATCAGCCCCAGCATTTT. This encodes CASSVQTGPYSNQPQHF.

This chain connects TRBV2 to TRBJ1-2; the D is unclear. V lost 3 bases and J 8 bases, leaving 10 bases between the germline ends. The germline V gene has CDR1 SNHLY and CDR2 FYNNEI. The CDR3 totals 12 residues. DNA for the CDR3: TGTGCCAGCAGTGAGGCACAGCAGGGCTACACCTTC. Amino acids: CASSEAQQGYTF.